This passage covers 9 T cell receptor beta chains from one sample sequenced in a study of cytomegalovirus exposure and HLA in healthy donors. PCR employed 60 Vbeta and 13 Jbeta primers. Produced via immunoSEQ multiplex PCR; TCRdb's table is partial and in-frame only. In the table there are about 160,000 clones, under 75% of which are singletons. The sample comprised PBMCs. Receptor source: a man in his forties in good health and CMV-seropositive.

J is TRBJ1-1 and V is TRBV6-5, with TRBD1 matching over 7 bases. This CDR3 comprises 14 residues. Germline assignment: CDR1 MNHEY and CDR2 SVGAGI. The V gene end was trimmed by 4 bases and the J gene end by 5 bases; junction bases not matched to a gene: 7. The chain's CDR3 is CASSWGQLGTEAFF. The CDR3 DNA sequence: TGTGCCAGCAGTTGGGGACAGCTTGGGACTGAAGCTTTCTTT.

As DNA, the CDR3 is TGCGCCAGCAGCCGGGGGGATTCACCCCTCCACTTT. This codes for CASSRGDSPLHF. The chain is built from TRBV4-3 and TRBJ1-6, with D tentatively TRBD1 (5 bases). The CDR3 runs 12 residues. The germline CDR1 and CDR2 sequences are LGHNA and YSLEER. The V gene lost 4 bases and the J gene lost 8 bases, with 6 bases spanning the gap.

This chain joins TRBV6-1 and TRBJ2-7; D ambiguous. Germline assignment: CDR1 MNHNS and CDR2 SASEGT. Deletions cut 11 bases from V and 5 bases from J, with 19 bases between. This CDR3 has 13 amino acids. The CDR3 DNA is TGTGCCTTAAACCCCCAGGTTTCAGACGAGCAGTACTTC. It translates to CALNPQVSDEQYF.

About this clone itself: The junction departs from the called germline gene at one end, perhaps through a read error. The V and J genes are TRBV7-9 and TRBJ1-5, with 12 positions matching TRBD1. The germline V gene encodes CDR1 SEHNR and CDR2 FQNEAQ (reference sequence). This CDR3 has 16 amino acids. CDR3 region: CSSSPGTGGAGQPQHF. As DNA, the CDR3 is TGTTCCAGCAGCCCCGGGACAGGGGGCGCGGGTCAGCCCCAGCATTTT.

This chain uses TRBV4-3 with TRBJ1-1; a weak D match, TRBD1 (6 bases). This CDR3 contains 15 residues. Per germline, CDR1 LGHNA and CDR2 YSLEER. Trimming took 3 bases from V and 4 from J, leaving 15 bases between them. CDR3 protein: CASSHDSQGSTEAFF. For the CDR3, the DNA is TGCGCCAGCAGCCACGACTCTCAGGGGAGCACTGAAGCTTTCTTT.

The V call is TRBV2, the J call TRBJ1-1, with D unresolved. V was clipped by 6 bases and J by 4 bases, with 15 bases between them. CDR1 is SNHLY and CDR2 is FYNNEI in the germline V gene. The CDR3 extends over 14 amino acids. CDR3 in amino acids: CASREGSWSTEAFF. The CDR3 DNA reads as TGTGCCAGCAGGGAGGGAAGTTGGAGCACTGAAGCTTTCTTT.

The rearrangement uses TRBV4-3 and TRBJ1-2; 7 bases agree with TRBD1. The trim removed 0 bases at V and 5 bases at J, leaving 6 bases unmatched. CDR1 is LGHNA, CDR2 YSLEER, per germline. The CDR3 loop spans 15 amino acids. CDR3 sequence: CASSQEFRGRYGYTF. CDR3 nucleotide sequence: TGCGCCAGCAGCCAAGAGTTCAGGGGGAGGTATGGCTACACCTTC.

To note about this clone: Relative to the germline gene, one junction end is altered; a read error may explain this. The same CDR3 can be traced to other DNA sequences in this sample. V gene TRBV2 combines with J gene TRBJ2-2; the D gene is possibly TRBD2 (6 bases). The CDR3 has 15 amino acids. CDR1 SNHLY and CDR2 FYNNEI come from the germline V gene. CDR3 DNA: TGTGCTAGCAGGTCGGGACTTTTAGGGGCCGGGGAGCTGTTTTTT. The encoded protein is CASRSGLLGAGELFF.

The chain links TRBV6-1 to TRBJ2-7; 11 positions match TRBD1. Germline values: CDR1 MNHNS, CDR2 SASEGT. Trimming at V came to 6 bases and at J to 0 bases, leaving 1 base not matched to a gene. The CDR3 runs 14 residues. The CDR3 reads CASRGQGASYEQYF. DNA of the CDR3: TGTGCCAGCAGAGGACAGGGGGCCTCCTACGAGCAGTACTTC.